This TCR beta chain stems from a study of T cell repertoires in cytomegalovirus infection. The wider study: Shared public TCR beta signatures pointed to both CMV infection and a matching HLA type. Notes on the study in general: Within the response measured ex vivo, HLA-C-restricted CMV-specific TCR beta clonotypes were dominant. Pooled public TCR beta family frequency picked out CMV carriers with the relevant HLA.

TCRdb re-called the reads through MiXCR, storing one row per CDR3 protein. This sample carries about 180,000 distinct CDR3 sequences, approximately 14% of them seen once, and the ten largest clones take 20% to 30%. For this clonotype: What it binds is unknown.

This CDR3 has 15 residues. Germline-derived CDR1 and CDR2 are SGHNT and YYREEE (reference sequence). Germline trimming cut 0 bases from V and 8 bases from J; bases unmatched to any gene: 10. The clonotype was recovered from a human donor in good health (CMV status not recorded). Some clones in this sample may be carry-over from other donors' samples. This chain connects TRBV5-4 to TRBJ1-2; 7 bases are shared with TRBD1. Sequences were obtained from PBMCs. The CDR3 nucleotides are TGTGCCAGCAGCTTGGATGGAGGGGGCCTTCGAGGCTACACCTTC. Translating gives CASSLDGGGLRGYTF.